This T cell receptor beta chain comes out of a study of blood T cell repertoires in COVID-19. As for the study in general: PBMCs, B-cell-depleted T cells, or T cells were the source of the cDNA or gDNA that made up the material.

Trimming cost V 6 bases and J 4 bases; bases outside gene matches: 5. The CDR3 has 14 residues. Per the germline V gene, CDR1 is MGHRA and CDR2 is YSYEKL. In the source study's methods: Cell counts per sample came from amplifying reference gene primers. TCRdb's table, derived via immunoSEQ multiplex PCR, lists solely in-frame clones and lacks some. The V and J calls and clone size come from that table; D and trimming were worked out from the DNA. The data show hundreds of thousands of clones, around 90% seen once. Those enrolled, adults aged roughly 18 to 90 years, came from 20 to 25 US areas. Participant-reported clinical history was the basis for cohort assignment.

V is TRBV4-1 and J is TRBJ2-2; 7 positions agree with TRBD1. Sample: PBMCs or T cells enriched from blood (not recorded which). The source of this sequence is a man aged 25-45 years who had recovered from COVID-19. The CDR3 reads CASRPGQRTGELFF. The DNA of the CDR3 is TGCGCCAGCAGACCGGGACAGCGCACCGGGGAGCTGTTTTTT.